Listed here is a single T cell receptor (beta chain). The target antigen is unknown. Trimming cost V 5 bases and J 13 bases, with 9 bases left between them. This CDR3 contains 11 residues. CDR1 is MDHEN and CDR2 is SYDVKM in the germline V gene. Some clones are missing from TCRdb's copy, which holds only in-frame ones; the method was immunoSEQ multiplex PCR. The sample lists tens of thousands of clones, 75% to 85% occurring once. With the ViraFEST assay, the study expanded antigen-specific CD4+ T cells using viral peptide pools, then sequenced them. Investigators separated out CD4+ T cells once less than 11 days of culture had passed. Two-dose vaccination with either BNT162b2 or mRNA-1273 was given to the participants. This sample was included in a study of vaccination effects on CD4 cells after COVID-19.

The rearrangement joins TRBV28 to TRBJ1-6; no clear D gene. The input for sequencing was CD4+ T cells from PBMCs cultured with HCoV-229E spike peptides, taken after COVID-19 vaccination. This receptor was identified in a human donor who received a COVID-19 vaccine. Here the CDR3 reads CASSRGGPLHF. CDR3 coding DNA: TGTGCCAGCAGTCGTGGAGGGCCCCTCCACTTT.